This TCR beta chain was profiled in a study of T cell responses to AZD1222 COVID-19 vaccine. Findings and limits, study-wide: All repertoire sampling was performed exclusively after the peak T cell response. A reported finding is that nearly half of spike-specific TCRs target unmutated variant regions. Only a handful of AZD1222 recipients were seropositive at baseline.

Here immunoSEQ multiplex PCR was the method, and the copy in TCRdb shows in-frame clones only, minus some. Of over 45,000 clones listed, approximately 89% are singletons. Pooled in the analysis were second doses at about 4 or about 12 weeks. To note about this clone: The antigen is undetermined.

The CDR3 is 14 residues long. Germline V gives CDR1 SEHNR, CDR2 FQNEAQ (reference sequence). Trimming took off 5 bases at V and 6 bases at J, with 13 bases between the two ends. V gene TRBV7-9 combines with J gene TRBJ2-2, with no clear D. The specimen comprised peripheral blood, sampled 28 days after the second AZD1222 dose. This TCR was recovered from an adult who received the AZD1222 COVID-19 vaccine. CDR3 in amino acids: CASSPLGGAGELFF. As DNA, the CDR3 is TGTGCCAGCAGCCCTCTAGGTGGGGCCGGGGAGCTGTTTTTT.